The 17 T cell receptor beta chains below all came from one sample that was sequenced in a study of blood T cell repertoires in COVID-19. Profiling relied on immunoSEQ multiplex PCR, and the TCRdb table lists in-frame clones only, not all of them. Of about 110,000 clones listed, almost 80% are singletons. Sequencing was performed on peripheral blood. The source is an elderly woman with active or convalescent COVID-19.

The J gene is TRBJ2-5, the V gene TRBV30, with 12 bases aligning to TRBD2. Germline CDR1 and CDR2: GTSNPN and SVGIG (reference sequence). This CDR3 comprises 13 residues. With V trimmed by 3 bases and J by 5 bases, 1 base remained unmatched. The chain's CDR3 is CAWRTSGSETQYF. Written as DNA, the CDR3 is TGTGCCTGGAGGACTAGCGGGAGCGAGACCCAGTACTTC.

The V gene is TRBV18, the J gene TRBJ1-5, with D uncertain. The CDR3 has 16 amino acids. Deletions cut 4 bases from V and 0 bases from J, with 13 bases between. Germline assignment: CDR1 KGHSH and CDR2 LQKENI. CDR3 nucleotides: TGTGCCAGCTCACTCCGTCAGGTCTATAGCAATCAGCCCCAGCATTTT. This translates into CASSLRQVYSNQPQHF.

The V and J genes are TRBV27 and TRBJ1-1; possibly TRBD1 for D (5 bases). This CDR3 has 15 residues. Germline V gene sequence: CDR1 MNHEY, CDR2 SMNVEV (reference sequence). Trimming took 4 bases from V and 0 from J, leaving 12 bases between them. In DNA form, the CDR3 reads TGTGCCAGCAGTTCCCACGGGGGTCTGAACACTGAAGCTTTCTTT. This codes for CASSSHGGLNTEAFF.

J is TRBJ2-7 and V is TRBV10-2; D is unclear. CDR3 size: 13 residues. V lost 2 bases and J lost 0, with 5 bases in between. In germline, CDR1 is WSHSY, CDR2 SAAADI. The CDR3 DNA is TGCGCCAGCAGTGAGCCTAGCTCCTACGAGCAGTACTTC. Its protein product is CASSEPSSYEQYF.

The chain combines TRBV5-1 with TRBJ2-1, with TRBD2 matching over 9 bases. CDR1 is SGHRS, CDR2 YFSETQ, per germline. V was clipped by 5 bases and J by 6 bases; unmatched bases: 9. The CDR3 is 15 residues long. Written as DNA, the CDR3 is TGCGCCAGCAGTTCCGGGACTAGCCAAGTCAATGAGCAGTTCTTC. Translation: CASSSGTSQVNEQFF.

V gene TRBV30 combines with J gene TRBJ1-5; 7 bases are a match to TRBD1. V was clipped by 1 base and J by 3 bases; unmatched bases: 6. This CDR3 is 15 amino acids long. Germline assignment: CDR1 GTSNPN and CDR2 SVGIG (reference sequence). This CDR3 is CAWSAPGTVNQPQHF. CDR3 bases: TGTGCCTGGAGTGCCCCCGGGACAGTCAATCAGCCCCAGCATTTT.

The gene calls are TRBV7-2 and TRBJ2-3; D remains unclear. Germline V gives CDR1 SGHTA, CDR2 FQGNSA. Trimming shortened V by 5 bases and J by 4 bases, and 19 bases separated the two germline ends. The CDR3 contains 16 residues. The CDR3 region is CASSPRMARKADTQYF. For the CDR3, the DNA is TGTGCCAGCAGCCCTAGGATGGCTAGAAAGGCAGATACGCAGTATTTT.

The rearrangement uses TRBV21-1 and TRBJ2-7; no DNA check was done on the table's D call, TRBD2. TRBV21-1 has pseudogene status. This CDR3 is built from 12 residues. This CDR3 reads CASSNEPYEQYF. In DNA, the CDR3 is TGTGCCAGCAGCAACGAGCCCTACGAGCAGTACTTC.

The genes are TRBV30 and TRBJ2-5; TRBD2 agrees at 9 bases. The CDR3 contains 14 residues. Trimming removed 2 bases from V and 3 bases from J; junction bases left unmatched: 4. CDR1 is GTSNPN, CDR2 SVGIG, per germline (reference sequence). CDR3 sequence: CAWSTLAGKETQYF. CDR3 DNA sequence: TGTGCCTGGAGTACCCTAGCGGGAAAAGAGACCCAGTACTTC.

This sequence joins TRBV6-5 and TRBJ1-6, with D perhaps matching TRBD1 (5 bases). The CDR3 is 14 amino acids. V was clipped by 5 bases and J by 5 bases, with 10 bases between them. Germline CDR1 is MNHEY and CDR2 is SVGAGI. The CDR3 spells CASSPPGDNSPLHF. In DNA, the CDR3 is TGTGCCAGCAGTCCCCCGGGGGATAATTCACCCCTCCACTTT.

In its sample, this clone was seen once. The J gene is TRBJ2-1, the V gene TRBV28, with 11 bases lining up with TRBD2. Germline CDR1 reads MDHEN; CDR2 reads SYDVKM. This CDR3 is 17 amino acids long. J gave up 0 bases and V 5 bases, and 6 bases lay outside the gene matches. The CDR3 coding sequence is TGTGCCAGCAGTACTAGCGGGAGTGGGGACTCCTACAATGAGCAGTTCTTC. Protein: CASSTSGSGDSYNEQFF.

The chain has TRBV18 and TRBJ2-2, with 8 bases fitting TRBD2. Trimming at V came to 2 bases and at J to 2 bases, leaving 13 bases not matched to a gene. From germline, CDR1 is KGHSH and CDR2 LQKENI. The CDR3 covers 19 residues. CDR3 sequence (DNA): TGTGCCAGCTCACCAAGTATTCGGGGCGGGAGGAGAAACACCGGGGAGCTGTTTTTT. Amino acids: CASSPSIRGGRRNTGELFF.

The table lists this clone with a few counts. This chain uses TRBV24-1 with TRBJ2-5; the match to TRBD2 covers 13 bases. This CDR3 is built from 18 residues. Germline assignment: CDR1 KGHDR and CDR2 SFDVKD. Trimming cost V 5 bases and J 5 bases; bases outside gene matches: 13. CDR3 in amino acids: CATSGSGTSGDTGETQYF. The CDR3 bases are TGTGCCACCAGTGGTTCCGGGACTAGCGGGGACACAGGGGAGACCCAGTACTTC.

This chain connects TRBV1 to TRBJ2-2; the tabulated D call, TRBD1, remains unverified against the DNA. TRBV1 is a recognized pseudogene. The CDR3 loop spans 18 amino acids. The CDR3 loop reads CTSSQDSRTGENTGELFF. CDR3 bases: TGCACCAGCAGCCAAGACTCTAGGACAGGGGAAAACACCGGGGAGCTGTTTTTT.

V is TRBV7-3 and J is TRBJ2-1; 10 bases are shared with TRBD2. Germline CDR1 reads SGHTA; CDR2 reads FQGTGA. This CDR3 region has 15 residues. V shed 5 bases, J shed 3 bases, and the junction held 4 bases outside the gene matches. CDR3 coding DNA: TGTGCCAGCAGCAAGACTAGCGGGCTCTACAATGAGCAGTTCTTC. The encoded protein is CASSKTSGLYNEQFF.

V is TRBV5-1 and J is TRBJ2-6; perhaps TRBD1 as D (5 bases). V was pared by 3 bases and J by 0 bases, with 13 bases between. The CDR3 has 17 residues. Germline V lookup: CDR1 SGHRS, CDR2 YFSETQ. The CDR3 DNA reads TGCGCCAGCAGCTACAGGACCCCGTTCTCTGGGGCCAACGTCCTGACTTTC. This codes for CASSYRTPFSGANVLTF.

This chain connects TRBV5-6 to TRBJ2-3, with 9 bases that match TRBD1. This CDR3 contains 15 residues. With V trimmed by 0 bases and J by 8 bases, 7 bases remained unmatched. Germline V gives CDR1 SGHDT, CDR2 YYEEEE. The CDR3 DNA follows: TGTGCCAGCAGCTTGGGCGGGACAGGGACACTTACGCAGTATTTT. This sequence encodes CASSLGGTGTLTQYF.